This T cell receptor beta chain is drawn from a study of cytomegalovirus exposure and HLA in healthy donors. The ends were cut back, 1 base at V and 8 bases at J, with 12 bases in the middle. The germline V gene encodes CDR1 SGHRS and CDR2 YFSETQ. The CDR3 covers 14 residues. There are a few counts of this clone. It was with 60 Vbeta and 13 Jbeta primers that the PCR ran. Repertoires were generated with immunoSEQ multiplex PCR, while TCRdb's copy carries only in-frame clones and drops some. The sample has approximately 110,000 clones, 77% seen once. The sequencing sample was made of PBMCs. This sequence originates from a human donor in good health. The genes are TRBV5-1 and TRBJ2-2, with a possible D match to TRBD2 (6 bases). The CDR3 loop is CASSLHEGLGELFF. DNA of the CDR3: TGCGCCAGCAGCTTGCATGAGGGACTGGGGGAGCTGTTTTTT.